What follows are 18 T cell receptor beta chains derived from one specimen sequenced in a study of blood T cell repertoires in COVID-19. Sequencing used immunoSEQ multiplex PCR; TCRdb keeps in-frame clones, though not all of them. The sample yields around 150,000 clones, about 88% seen once. Specimen: peripheral blood. These receptors were collected from a woman aged 55-75 years with COVID-19, enrolled during active disease.

This chain connects TRBV6-6 to TRBJ2-2; TRBD2 matches 8 bases. CDR3 length: 15 residues. V trimming: 5 bases; J trimming: 5 bases; junction bases outside the gene matches: 7. Per germline, CDR1 MNHNY and CDR2 SVGAGI (reference sequence). CDR3 nucleotide sequence: TGTGCCAGCAGTCCTAGCGGGTGGAAGACCGGGGAGCTGTTTTTT. Protein product: CASSPSGWKTGELFF.

The chain uses TRBV9 and TRBJ2-3, with 7 bases matching TRBD1. The trim removed 0 bases at V and 0 bases at J, leaving 4 bases unmatched. The germline CDR1 and CDR2 sequences are SGDLS and YYNGEE. The CDR3 extends over 16 amino acids. CDR3 in DNA: TGTGCCAGCAGCGTAGTTACAGGGGCAAGCACAGATACGCAGTATTTT. Translating it yields CASSVVTGASTDTQYF.

The chain joins TRBV12-3 or TRBV12-4 to TRBJ2-3; maybe TRBD2 (6 bases). The ends were cut back, 5 bases at V and 6 bases at J, with 12 bases in the middle. CDR3 length: 13 residues. In DNA, the CDR3 is TGTGCCAGCAGTACTAGCCCCTGGGATACGCAGTATTTT. Translating gives CASSTSPWDTQYF.

The chain employs TRBV14 and TRBJ1-2, with D perhaps matching TRBD1 (6 bases). The CDR3 runs to 15 residues. Between the trimmed V and J ends, which lost 3 bases and 0 bases, there was a span of 11 bases. The germline CDR1 and CDR2 sequences are SGHDN and FVKESK. CDR3 amino acids: CASSQGHRSNYGYTF. For the CDR3, the DNA is TGTGCCAGCAGCCAGGGACACCGGTCTAACTATGGCTACACCTTC. The full variable domain, rest sourced from reference TRBV14 and TRBJ1-2, is EAGVTQFPSHSVIEKGQTVTLRCDPISGHDNLYWYRRVMGKEIKFLLHFVKESKQDESGMPNNRFLAERTGGTYSTLKVQPAELEDSGVYFCASSQGHRSNYGYTFGSGTRLTVV.

The chain employs TRBV7-9 and TRBJ1-5, with D uncertain. The CDR3 runs to 17 residues. Per the germline V gene, CDR1 is SEHNR and CDR2 is FQNEAQ (reference sequence). V was shortened by 1 base and J by 0 bases, with 13 bases between the two germline ends. CDR3 coding DNA: TGTGCCAGCAGCTTAGGGGCGTCAGAGAATAGCAATCAGCCCCAGCATTTT. The encoded protein is CASSLGASENSNQPQHF.

V usage is TRBV6-5 and J usage is TRBJ1-3; possible D gene TRBD1, 5 bases. V was trimmed by 0 bases and J by 0 bases, leaving 6 bases between them. The CDR3 has 15 residues. CDR1 and CDR2 (germline): MNHEY, SVGAGI. The CDR3, as DNA: TGTGCCAGCAGTTACTCGGACACCTCTGGAAACACCATATATTTT. Its protein is CASSYSDTSGNTIYF.

The V call is TRBV19, the J call TRBJ1-5, with a tentative D call TRBD1 (6 bases). CDR1 is LNHDA and CDR2 is SQIVND in the germline V gene (reference sequence). The CDR3 spans 16 residues. V dropped 6 bases and J dropped 5 bases, with 20 bases sitting between them. The CDR3 coding sequence is TGTGCCAGTAGAAGGGGGGGTGGCAGGAGGGATCAGCCCCAGCATTTT. This gives the protein CASRRGGGRRDQPQHF.

This sequence joins TRBV7-2 and TRBJ1-4; D is uncertain. Trimming removed 1 base at V and 4 bases at J, with 13 bases between. Germline CDR1 is SGHTA and CDR2 is FQGNSA. CDR3 length equals 16 residues. In DNA, the CDR3 is TGTGCCAGCAGCTTAGGATGGCTTAGCCATAATGAAAAACTGTTTTTT. This sequence encodes CASSLGWLSHNEKLFF.

The chain has TRBV7-3 and TRBJ2-3; 9 nucleotides match TRBD1. This CDR3 has 14 amino acids. Germline CDR1 and CDR2: SGHTA and FQGTGA. Trimming removed 5 bases from V and 1 base from J; junction bases left unmatched: 1. The CDR3 sequence: CASSRDRGTDTQYF. CDR3 sequence (DNA): TGTGCCAGCAGCCGGGACAGGGGCACAGATACGCAGTATTTT. The full variable domain, with the rest looked up from reference TRBV7-3 and TRBJ2-3, is GAGVSQTPSNKVTEKGKYVELRCDPISGHTALYWYRQSLGQGPEFLIYFQGTGAADDSGLPNDRFFAVRPEGSVSTLKIQRTERGDSAVYLCASSRDRGTDTQYFGPGTRLTVL.

This clone was detected a few times. J is TRBJ2-5 and V is TRBV10-3; D remains unclear. V lost 2 bases and J lost 5, with 3 bases in between. The CDR3 covers 11 residues. Germline assignment: CDR1 ENHRY and CDR2 SYGVKD. The DNA of the CDR3 is TGTGCCATCAGTGAGCTTGAGACCCAGTACTTC. This codes for CAISELETQYF.

The chain uses TRBV7-9 and TRBJ1-3, with TRBD1 as a possible D gene (6 bases). V lost 5 bases to trimming and J lost 3 bases, with 17 bases between them. The germline CDR1 and CDR2 sequences are SEHNR and FQNEAQ (reference sequence). The CDR3 consists of 16 residues. The CDR3 sequence is CASSPTGTIFGNTIYF. CDR3 nucleotides: TGTGCCAGCAGCCCGACCGGGACAATCTTTGGAAACACCATATATTTT.

V gene TRBV3-1 (or the pseudogene TRBV3-2) combines with J gene TRBJ1-2; no reliable D call. The germline V and J ends were trimmed by 0 bases and 4 bases, with 9 bases remaining between them. CDR1 and CDR2 from the germline V gene are LGHDT and YNNKEL (reference sequence). The length of the CDR3 is 14 residues. In DNA form, the CDR3 reads TGTGCCAGCAGCCAAGATCAACCGGTCTATGGCTACACCTTC. Its protein is CASSQDQPVYGYTF.

The rearrangement links TRBV11-2 to TRBJ1-6; 9 bases line up with TRBD1. CDR1 SGHAT and CDR2 FQNNGV come from the germline V gene. V dropped 4 bases and J dropped 7; count of bases not matched to a gene: 5. The CDR3 length is 15 residues. The CDR3 reads CASSSTDRGNSPLHF. The CDR3 DNA reads as TGTGCCAGCAGCTCCACGGACAGGGGCAATTCACCCCTCCACTTT.

The V call is TRBV5-1, the J call TRBJ1-1; tentative D call: TRBD1 (5 bases). Trimming stripped 0 bases from V and 5 bases from J, with 11 bases between. The CDR3 spans 14 residues. Per the germline V gene, CDR1 is SGHRS and CDR2 is YFSETQ. The CDR3 coding sequence is TGCGCCAGCAGCTTGGTTAGGGGCACGACTGAAGCTTTCTTT. Protein: CASSLVRGTTEAFF.

This clone was picked up many times. The V and J genes are TRBV6-5 and TRBJ1-3, with a tentative D call TRBD1 (6 bases). CDR1 MNHEY and CDR2 SVGAGI come from the germline V gene. Trimming left V 6 bases short and J 4 bases short, with 13 bases between. This CDR3 contains 14 residues. The DNA for the CDR3 is TGTGCCAGCAGCCCCCAGGGGTGGGGAAACACCATATATTTT. This sequence encodes CASSPQGWGNTIYF.

V and J are TRBV4-2 and TRBJ2-1; 10 nucleotides match TRBD1. Germline V CDR1 and CDR2: LGHNA, YNFKEQ. V lost 0 bases and J lost 6; bases outside the gene matches: 11. CDR3 length: 18 residues. The CDR3 sequence is CASSQETPTGGPFNEQFF. The CDR3, as DNA: TGTGCCAGCAGCCAAGAAACACCGACAGGGGGCCCTTTCAATGAGCAGTTCTTC.

The CDR3 DNA follows: TGTGCCAGCTCACCCCTCCAAGAGACCCAGTACTTC. This codes for CASSPLQETQYF. The rearrangement joins TRBV18 to TRBJ2-5; D ambiguous. This CDR3 contains 12 residues. V was shortened by 3 bases and J by 1 base, with 3 bases between the two germline ends. CDR1 and CDR2 from the germline V gene are KGHSH and LQKENI.

This chain joins TRBV5-1 and TRBJ1-4, with a tentative D call TRBD1 (6 bases). The CDR3 has 14 residues. Germline CDR1 is SGHRS and CDR2 is YFSETQ. With 3 bases removed from V and 7 bases from J, the gap between germline ends came to 13 bases. The CDR3 loop is CASSSQGRAEKLFF. The CDR3 DNA is TGCGCCAGCAGCTCACAGGGACGGGCTGAAAAACTGTTTTTT.